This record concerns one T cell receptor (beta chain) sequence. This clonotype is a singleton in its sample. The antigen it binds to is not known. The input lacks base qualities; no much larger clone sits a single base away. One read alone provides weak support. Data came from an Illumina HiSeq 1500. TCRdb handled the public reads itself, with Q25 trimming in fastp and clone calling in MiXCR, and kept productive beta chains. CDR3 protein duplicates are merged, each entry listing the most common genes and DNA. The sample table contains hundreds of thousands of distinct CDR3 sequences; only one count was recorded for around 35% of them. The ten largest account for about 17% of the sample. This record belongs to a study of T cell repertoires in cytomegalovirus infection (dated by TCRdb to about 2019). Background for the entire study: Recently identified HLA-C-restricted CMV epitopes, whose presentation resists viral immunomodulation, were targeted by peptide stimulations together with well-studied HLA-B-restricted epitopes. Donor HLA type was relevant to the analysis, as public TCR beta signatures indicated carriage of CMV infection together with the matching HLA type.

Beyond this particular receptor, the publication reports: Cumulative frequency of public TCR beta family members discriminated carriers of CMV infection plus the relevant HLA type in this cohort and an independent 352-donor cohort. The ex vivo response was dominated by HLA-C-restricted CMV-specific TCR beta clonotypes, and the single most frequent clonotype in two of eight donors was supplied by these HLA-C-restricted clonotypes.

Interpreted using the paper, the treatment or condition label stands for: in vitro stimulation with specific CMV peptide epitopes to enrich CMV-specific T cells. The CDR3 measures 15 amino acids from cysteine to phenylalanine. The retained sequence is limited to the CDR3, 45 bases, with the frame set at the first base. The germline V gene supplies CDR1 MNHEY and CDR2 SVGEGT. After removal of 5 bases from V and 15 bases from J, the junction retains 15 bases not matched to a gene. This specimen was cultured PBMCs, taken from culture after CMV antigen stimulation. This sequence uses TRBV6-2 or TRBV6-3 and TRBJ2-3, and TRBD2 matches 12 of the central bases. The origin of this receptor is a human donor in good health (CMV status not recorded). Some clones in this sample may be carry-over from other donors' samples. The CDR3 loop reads CASSRTSGTSAPAYF. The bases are TGTGCCAGCAGTCGGACTAGCGGGACGTCGGCCCCTGCCTATTTT.